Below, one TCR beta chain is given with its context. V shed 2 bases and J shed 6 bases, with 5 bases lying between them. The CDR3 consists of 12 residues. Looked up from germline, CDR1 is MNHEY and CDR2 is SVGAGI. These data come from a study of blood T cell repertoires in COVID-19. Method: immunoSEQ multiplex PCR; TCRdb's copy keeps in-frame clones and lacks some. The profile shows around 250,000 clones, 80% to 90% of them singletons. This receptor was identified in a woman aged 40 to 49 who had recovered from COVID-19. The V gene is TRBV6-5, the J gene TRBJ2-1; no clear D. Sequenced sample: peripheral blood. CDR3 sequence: CASSYSANEQFF. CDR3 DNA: TGTGCCAGCAGTTACAGCGCCAATGAGCAGTTCTTC.